Each of the 8 T cell receptor beta chains below was sequenced from the same sample in a study of T-cell reconstitution after alpha-beta-depleted transplantation in children (TCRdb year 2016). Explained via the paper, the treatment or condition label denotes: allogeneic hematopoietic cell transplantation with graft depleted of TCRalphabeta T cells and CD19 B cells. Preparation of the library involved PCR. The run used an Illumina HiSeq 2500. TCR library preparation used molecular barcoding, with unique molecular identifiers applied to normalize quantification of the TCRbeta repertoire. TCRdb's own reprocessing of the public reads used fastp at Q25 and MiXCR and kept productive beta chains. For every CDR3 protein sequence, its rows merge into one entry that carries the most common genes and DNA. The sample records approximately 500,000 distinct CDR3 sequences, roughly 10% of which are singletons. The ten largest clones take up just over 2% of the sample.

Here the sequenced sample was PBMCs, taken before TCRalphabeta/CD19-depleted stem cell transplant. These TCRs come from a child aged 2-15 years with inherited bone marrow failure, due to receive a stem cell transplant.

In its sample, this clonotype was seen many times. This chain links TRBV30 with TRBJ2-1; 8 positions match TRBD2. Germline V gene lookup returns CDR1 GTSNPN and CDR2 SVGIG (reference sequence). Trimming cost V 0 bases and J 7 bases; bases outside gene matches: 5. The CDR3 sequence is 14 residues long. The CDR3 DNA reads TGTGCCTGGAGTGTATCTTCGGGGGGGAATGAGCAGTTCTTC. This encodes CAWSVSSGGNEQFF.

This clonotype was detected many times. The V gene is TRBV27, the J gene TRBJ1-2; 7 nucleotides agree with TRBD1. CDR3 size: 14 residues. The V gene end was trimmed by 2 bases and the J gene end by 3 bases; junction bases not matched to a gene: 3. CDR1 is MNHEY, CDR2 SMNVEV, per germline (reference sequence). CDR3 amino acids: CASSLTGADYGYTF. The CDR3, as DNA: TGTGCCAGCAGTTTAACAGGGGCAGACTATGGCTACACCTTC.

The table lists this clonotype with a count of one. A junction end diverges from the germline sequence, so it may reflect a read error. The chain couples TRBV5-6 to TRBJ2-1; TRBD2 might be the D (5 bases). CDR1 and CDR2 from the germline V gene are SGHDT and YYEEEE. This CDR3 contains 15 residues. The CDR3 sequence is CASSLEGSSYNKQFF. The CDR3 DNA follows: TGTGCCAGCAGCTTGGAAGGGAGCTCCTACAATAAGCAGTTCTTC.

Concerning this clonotype itself: A much larger clone lies one base from this, so it may be a read error. The genes are TRBV18 and TRBJ2-5; D unclear. The V gene's germline CDR1 is KGHSH and CDR2 LQKENI. The CDR3 runs 13 residues. V was pared by 2 bases and J by 5 bases, with 9 bases between. This chain's CDR3 is CASSPKTGETQYF. CDR3 in DNA: TGTGCCAGCTCACCAAAAACCGGGGAGACCCAGTACTTC.

This clonotype was counted ten times or more. The V gene is TRBV5-1, the J gene TRBJ2-7, with 10 bases aligning to TRBD2. V lost 3 bases and J lost 6; bases outside the gene matches: 9. The CDR3 sequence is 15 residues long. Germline lookup yields CDR1 SGHRS and CDR2 YFSETQ. Written as DNA, the CDR3 is TGCGCCAGCAGCTCAAGGACTAGCGGCGAAGGCGAGCAGTACTTC. It translates to CASSSRTSGEGEQYF.

CDR3 region: CASSKERTGAIAEAFF. The DNA of the CDR3 is TGTGCCAGCAGCAAAGAGAGGACAGGGGCGATAGCTGAAGCTTTCTTT. The chain links TRBV2 to TRBJ1-1; 9 bases agree with TRBD1. V was pared by 6 bases and J by 6 bases, with 14 bases of the junction left unmatched. The CDR3 is 16 residues long. CDR1 is SNHLY, CDR2 FYNNEI, per germline.

At least ten counts were recorded for this clonotype. The V call is TRBV20-1, the J call TRBJ1-2; D uncertain. Germline V gene lookup returns CDR1 DFQATT and CDR2 SNEGSKA (reference sequence). V was trimmed by 2 bases and J by 4 bases, leaving 11 bases between them. The CDR3 totals 13 residues. This chain's CDR3 is CSARWIESYGYTF. CDR3 DNA sequence: TGCAGTGCTAGATGGATAGAGTCCTATGGCTACACCTTC.

Concerning this clonotype: A much bigger clone sits one base away, suggesting this may be a read error. The genes are TRBV6-4 and TRBJ2-1; 7 nucleotides match TRBD1. Germline CDR1 is MRHNA and CDR2 is SNTAGT. The CDR3 has 14 residues. The V and J ends lost 3 bases and 3 bases, in that order; junction bases with no gene match: 2. CDR3 amino acids: CASSETGIYNEQFF. CDR3 in DNA: TGTGCCAGCAGTGAGACAGGGATCTACAATGAGCAGTTCTTC.